This T cell receptor beta chain appears in the sequencing data of a study of CD4 T cells in relation to SARS-CoV-2 and coronaviruses. The CDR3 has 15 residues. The germline V gene encodes CDR1 MNHEY and CDR2 SVGAGI. The V and J ends lost 0 bases and 7 bases respectively, with 16 bases between them. For nine to ten days, around 100,000 sorted CD4+ cells grew with T cell-depleted PBMCs and CEF. Study-level results: Each donor contributed either pre-pandemic or post-infection samples, not both. The cross-reactivity analysis covered only spike protein, not other viral proteins.

As regards this clone: The antigen is undetermined.

Method: immunoSEQ multiplex PCR; TCRdb's copy keeps in-frame clones and lacks some. The sample contains about 38,000 clones, around four fifths of which appear only once. The source is an adult with COVID-19. Sequenced input: memory CD4+ T cells from PBMCs, cultured in vitro. The V gene is TRBV6-5, the J gene TRBJ2-7; D is perhaps TRBD2 (7 bases). CDR3 protein: CASSYSIVGGGEQYF. CDR3 bases: TGTGCCAGCAGTTACTCGATAGTGGGAGGGGGTGAGCAGTACTTC.